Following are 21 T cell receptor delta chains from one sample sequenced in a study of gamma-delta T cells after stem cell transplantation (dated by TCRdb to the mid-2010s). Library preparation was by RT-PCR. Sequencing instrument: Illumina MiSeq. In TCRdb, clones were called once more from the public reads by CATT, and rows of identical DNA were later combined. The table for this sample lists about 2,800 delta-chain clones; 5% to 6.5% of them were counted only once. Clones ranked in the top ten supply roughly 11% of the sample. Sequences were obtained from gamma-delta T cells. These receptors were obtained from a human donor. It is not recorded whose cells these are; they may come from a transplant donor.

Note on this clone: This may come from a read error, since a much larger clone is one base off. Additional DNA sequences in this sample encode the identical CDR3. The CDR3 DNA reads TGCGCCTGTGACAGTGTACTGGGGGACCAAGGGTACACCGATAAACTCATCTTT. Translated, it gives CACDSVLGDQGYTDKLIF. The chain couples TRDV2 to TRDJ1; TRDD3 agrees at 9 bases. CDR1 and CDR2 from the germline V gene are GEAIGNYY and EKD. The CDR3 is made up of 18 amino acids.

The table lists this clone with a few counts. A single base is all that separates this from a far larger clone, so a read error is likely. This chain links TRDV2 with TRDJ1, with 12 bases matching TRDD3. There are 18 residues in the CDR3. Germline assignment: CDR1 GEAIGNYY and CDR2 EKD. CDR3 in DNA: TGTGCCTGTGGCACCGCTGCGAACTGGGGGATACAAGGCGATAAACTCATCTTT. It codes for CACGTAANWGIQGDKLIF.

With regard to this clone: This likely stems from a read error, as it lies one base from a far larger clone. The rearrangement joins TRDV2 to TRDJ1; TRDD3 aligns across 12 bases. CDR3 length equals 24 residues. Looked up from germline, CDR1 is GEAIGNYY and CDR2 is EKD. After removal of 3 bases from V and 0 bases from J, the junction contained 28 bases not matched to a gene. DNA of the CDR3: TGTGCCTGTGACTCGGTGTCGGGTCACCAAGACTGGGGGATACACCGTGGGGACACCGATAAACTCATCTTT. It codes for CACDSVSGHQDWGIHRGDTDKLIF.

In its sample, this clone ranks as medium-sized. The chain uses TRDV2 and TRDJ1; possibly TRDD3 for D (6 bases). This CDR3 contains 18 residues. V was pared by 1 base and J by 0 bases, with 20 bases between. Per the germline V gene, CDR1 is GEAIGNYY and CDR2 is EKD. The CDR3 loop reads CACDTVRGGPGYTDKLIF. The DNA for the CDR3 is TGTGCCTGTGACACTGTTAGAGGGGGACCTGGGTACACCGATAAACTCATCTTT.

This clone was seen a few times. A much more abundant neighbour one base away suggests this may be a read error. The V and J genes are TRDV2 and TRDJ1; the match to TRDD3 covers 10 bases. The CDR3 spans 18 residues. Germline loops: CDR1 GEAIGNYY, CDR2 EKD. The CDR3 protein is CARDRLRGGYRYTDKLIF. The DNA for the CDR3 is TGTGCCCGTGACCGACTACGTGGGGGATACCGATACACCGATAAACTCATCTTT.

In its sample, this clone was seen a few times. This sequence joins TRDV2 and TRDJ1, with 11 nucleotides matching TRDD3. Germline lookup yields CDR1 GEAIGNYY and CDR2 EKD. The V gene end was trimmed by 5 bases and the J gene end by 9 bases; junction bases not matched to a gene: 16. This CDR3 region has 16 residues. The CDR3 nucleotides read TGTGCCTGTGGCACTCCGGGCGTACTGGGGGATAATCAACTCATCTTT. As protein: CACGTPGVLGDNQLIF.

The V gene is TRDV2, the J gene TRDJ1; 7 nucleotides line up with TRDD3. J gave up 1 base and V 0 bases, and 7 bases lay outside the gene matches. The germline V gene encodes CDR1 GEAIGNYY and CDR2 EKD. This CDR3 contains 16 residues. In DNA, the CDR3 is TGTGCCTGTGACACCCTGCTGGGGGTCCTCACCGATAAACTCATCTTT. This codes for CACDTLLGVLTDKLIF.

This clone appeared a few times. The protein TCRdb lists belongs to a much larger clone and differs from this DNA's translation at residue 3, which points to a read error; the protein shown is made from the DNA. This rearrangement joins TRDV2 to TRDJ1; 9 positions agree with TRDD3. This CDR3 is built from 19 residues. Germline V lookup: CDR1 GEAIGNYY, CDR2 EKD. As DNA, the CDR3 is TGTGCCCGTGACTCGCTACTGGGGGAACGATCACACGCGACCGATAAACTCATCTTT. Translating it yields CARDSLLGERSHATDKLIF.

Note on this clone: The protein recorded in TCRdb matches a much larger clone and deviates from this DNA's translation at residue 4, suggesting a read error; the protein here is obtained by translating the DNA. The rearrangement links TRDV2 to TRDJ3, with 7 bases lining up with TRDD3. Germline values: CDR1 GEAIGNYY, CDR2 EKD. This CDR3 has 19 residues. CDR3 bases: TGTGCCTGTGGCACCGGGGGATTCTCGGGCTCCTGGGACACCCGACAGATGTTTTTC. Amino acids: CACGTGGFSGSWDTRQMFF.

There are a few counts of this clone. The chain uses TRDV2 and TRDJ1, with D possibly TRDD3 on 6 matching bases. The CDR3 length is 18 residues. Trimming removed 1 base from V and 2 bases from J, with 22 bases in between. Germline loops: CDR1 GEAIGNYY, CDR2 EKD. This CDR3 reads CACDTLSGGHGLTDKLIF. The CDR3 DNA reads TGTGCCTGTGACACTTTATCCGGGGGACACGGGTTAACCGATAAACTCATCTTT.

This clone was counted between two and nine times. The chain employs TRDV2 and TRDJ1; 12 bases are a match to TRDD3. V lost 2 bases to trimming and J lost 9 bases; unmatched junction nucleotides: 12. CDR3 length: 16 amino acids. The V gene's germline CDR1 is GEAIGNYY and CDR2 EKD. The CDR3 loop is CACDNTGTGGYRELIF. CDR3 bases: TGTGCCTGTGACAACACGGGTACTGGGGGATACAGGGAACTCATCTTT.

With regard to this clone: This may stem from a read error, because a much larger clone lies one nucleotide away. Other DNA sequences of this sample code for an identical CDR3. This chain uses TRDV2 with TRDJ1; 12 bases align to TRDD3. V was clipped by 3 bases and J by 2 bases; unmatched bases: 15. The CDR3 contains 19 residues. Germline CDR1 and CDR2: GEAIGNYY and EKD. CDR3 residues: CACDPLAAGGYGGTDKLIF. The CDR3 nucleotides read TGTGCCTGTGACCCTCTCGCCGCTGGGGGATACGGTGGTACCGATAAACTCATCTTT.

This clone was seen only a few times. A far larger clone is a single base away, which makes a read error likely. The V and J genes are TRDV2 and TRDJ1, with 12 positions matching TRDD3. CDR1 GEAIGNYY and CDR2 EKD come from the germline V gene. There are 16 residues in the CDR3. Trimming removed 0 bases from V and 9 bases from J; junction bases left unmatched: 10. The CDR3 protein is CACDTGGTGGYRELIF. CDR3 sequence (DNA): TGTGCCTGTGACACCGGGGGTACTGGGGGATACAGGGAACTCATCTTT.

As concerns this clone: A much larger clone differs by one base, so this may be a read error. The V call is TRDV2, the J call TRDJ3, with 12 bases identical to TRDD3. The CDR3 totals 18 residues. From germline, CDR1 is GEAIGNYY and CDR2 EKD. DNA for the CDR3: TGTGCCCGTGACACCTTACTGGGGGATACCCGGGACACCCGACAGATGTTTTTC. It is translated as CARDTLLGDTRDTRQMFF.

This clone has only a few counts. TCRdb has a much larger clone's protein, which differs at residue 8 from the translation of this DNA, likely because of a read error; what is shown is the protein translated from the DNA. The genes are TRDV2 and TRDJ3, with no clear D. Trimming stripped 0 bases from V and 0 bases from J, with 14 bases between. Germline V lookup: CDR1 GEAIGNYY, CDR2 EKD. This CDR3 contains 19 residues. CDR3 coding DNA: TGTGCCTGTGACACCGTCGGGGCCGTTAGCTCCTGGGACACCCGACAGATGTTTTTC. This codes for CACDTVGAVSSWDTRQMFF.

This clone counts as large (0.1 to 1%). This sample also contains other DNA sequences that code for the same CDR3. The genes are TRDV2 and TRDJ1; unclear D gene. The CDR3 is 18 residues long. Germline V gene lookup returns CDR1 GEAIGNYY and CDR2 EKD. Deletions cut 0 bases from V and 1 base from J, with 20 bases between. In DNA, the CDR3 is TGTGCCTGTGACACCGTCTCTGCCAAACGTTTTAGCACCGATAAACTCATCTTT. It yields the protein CACDTVSAKRFSTDKLIF.

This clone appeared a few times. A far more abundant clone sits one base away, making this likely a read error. CDR3 DNA: TGTGCCTGTGACACCGTGTCTACGTTGGGGGGGCCGTACACCGATAAACTCATCTTT. Protein product: CACDTVSTLGGPYTDKLIF. The genes are TRDV2 and TRDJ1; TRDD3 might be the D (6 bases). The CDR3 totals 19 residues. Trimming took 0 bases from V and 0 from J, leaving 22 bases between them. Germline loops: CDR1 GEAIGNYY, CDR2 EKD.

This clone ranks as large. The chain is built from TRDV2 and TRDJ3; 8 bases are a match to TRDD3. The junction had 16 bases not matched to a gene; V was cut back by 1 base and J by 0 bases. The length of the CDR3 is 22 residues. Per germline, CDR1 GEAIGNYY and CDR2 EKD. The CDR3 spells CACDTGWGIQSGSSWDTRQMFF. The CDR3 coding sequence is TGTGCCTGTGACACAGGATGGGGGATCCAGTCCGGGAGCTCCTGGGACACCCGACAGATGTTTTTC.

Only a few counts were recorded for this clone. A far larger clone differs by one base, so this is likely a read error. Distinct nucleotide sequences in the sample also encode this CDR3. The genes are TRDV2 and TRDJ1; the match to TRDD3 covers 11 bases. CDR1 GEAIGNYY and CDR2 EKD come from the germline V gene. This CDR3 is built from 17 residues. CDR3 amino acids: CACDNLRAGGYTDKLIF. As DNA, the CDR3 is TGTGCCTGTGACAACTTAAGGGCTGGGGGATACACCGATAAGCTCATCTTT.

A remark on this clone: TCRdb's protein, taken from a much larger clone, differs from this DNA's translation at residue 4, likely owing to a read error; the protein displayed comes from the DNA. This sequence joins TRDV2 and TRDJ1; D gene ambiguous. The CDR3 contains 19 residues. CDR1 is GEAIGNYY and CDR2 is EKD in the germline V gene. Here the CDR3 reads CACGTVGTRTVQNTDKLIF. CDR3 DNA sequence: TGTGCCTGTGGCACCGTAGGGACAAGGACGGTCCAAAACACCGATAAACTCATCTTT.

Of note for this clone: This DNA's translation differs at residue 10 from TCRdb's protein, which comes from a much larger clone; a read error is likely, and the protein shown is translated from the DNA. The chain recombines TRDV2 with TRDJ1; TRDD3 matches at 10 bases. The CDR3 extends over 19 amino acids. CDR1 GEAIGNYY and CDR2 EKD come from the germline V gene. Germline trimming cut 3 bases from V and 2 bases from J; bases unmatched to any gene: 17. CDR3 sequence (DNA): TGTGCCTGTGACGCCTTACTGGGGGATGCGAAGGGATGGACCGATAAACTCATCTTT. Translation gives CACDALLGDAKGWTDKLIF.